This TCR beta chain was captured in a study of blood T cell repertoires in COVID-19. CDR3 length: 15 amino acids. The junction had 7 bases not matched to a gene; V was cut back by 3 bases and J by 3 bases. Looked up from germline, CDR1 is LGHNA and CDR2 is YSLEER. Profiling relied on immunoSEQ multiplex PCR, and the TCRdb table lists in-frame clones only, not all of them. The sample shows more than 120,000 clones, roughly 84% of them seen only once. Sequenced sample: peripheral blood. The gene calls are TRBV4-3 and TRBJ2-7, with 8 bases aligning to TRBD1. This sequence was found in a human donor with acute or convalescent COVID-19. The donor label of this sample is uncertain. CDR3 sequence reads: CASSHRQTGVYEQYF. The CDR3 DNA is TGCGCCAGCAGCCACCGACAGACAGGGGTCTACGAGCAGTACTTC.